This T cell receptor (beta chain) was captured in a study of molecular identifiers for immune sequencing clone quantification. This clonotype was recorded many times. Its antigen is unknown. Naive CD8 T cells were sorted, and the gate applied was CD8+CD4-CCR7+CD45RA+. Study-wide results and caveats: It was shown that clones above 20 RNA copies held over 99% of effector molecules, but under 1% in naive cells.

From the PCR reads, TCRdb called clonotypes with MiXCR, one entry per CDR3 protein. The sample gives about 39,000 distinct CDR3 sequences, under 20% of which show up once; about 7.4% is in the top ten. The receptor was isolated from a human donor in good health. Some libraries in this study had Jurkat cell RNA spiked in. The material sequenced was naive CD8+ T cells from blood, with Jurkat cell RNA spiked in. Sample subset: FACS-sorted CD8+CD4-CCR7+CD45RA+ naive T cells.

CDR3 residues: CASSPQGAGELFF. The CDR3, as DNA: TGTGCCAGCAGCCCCCAGGGGGCCGGGGAGCTGTTTTTT. The chain recombines TRBV7-3 with TRBJ2-2; 7 bases align to TRBD1. The CDR3 spans 13 residues. Germline assignment: CDR1 SGHTA and CDR2 FQGTGA. V was pared by 5 bases and J by 6 bases, with 3 bases of the junction left unmatched.